This T cell receptor (beta chain) was found in a study of Ad26.COV2.S vaccination and SARS-CoV-2 variants. Sequencing used immunoSEQ multiplex PCR; TCRdb keeps in-frame clones, though not all of them. Among about 400,000 clones listed, about 85% were seen once. Treatment defined: roughly 18 received Ad26.COV2.S at low or high dose, single or two shots; roughly 5 received placebo; per-sample allocation not given. Samples were taken on day 63 after the first vaccine or placebo injection. Looked up from germline, CDR1 is SGHAT and CDR2 is FQNNGV. The CDR3 is 14 amino acids. V dropped 5 bases and J dropped 7 bases, with 17 bases sitting between them.

The source material was peripheral blood, sampled in a trial of Ad26.COV2.S vaccine versus placebo. This chain uses TRBV11-2 with TRBJ1-2, with D tentatively TRBD1 (6 bases). This clonotype originated in a person aged 18 to 59 who received the Ad26.COV2.S COVID-19 vaccine or a placebo. This CDR3 reads CASSPGGQRVGYTF. In nucleotides, the CDR3 is TGTGCCAGCAGCCCCGGAGGACAGCGTGTTGGCTACACCTTC.